Here is one T cell receptor (beta chain) with its context. Its antigen is undetermined. The sample belongs to a study of regulatory T cells in long-lasting Graves disease. About the research overall: Those with persistent Graves' disease had received antithyroid drugs for over 5 years with positive TSH receptor antibodies. General study points: Patients with persistent disease showed a bias toward TRBV28, TRBJ1-2 and TRBJ2-5.

The time point here: persistent/refractory GD, antithyroid drugs over 5 years with positive TRAb. Isolated PBMC RNA provided the starting material for the TCR library. Trimming stripped 5 bases from V and 5 bases from J, with 10 bases between. This CDR3 has 13 amino acids. Germline lookup yields CDR1 SNHLY and CDR2 FYNNEI. Investigators prepared the TCR beta libraries by applying iRepertoire HTBI primers and Arm-PCR of CDR3 regions. One entry per CDR3 protein, called by TCRdb with MiXCR from the multiplex PCR reads. The profile shows hundreds of thousands of distinct CDR3 sequences, 25% to 35% of them singletons.

The TCR originated in a female donor with Graves disease. Material: peripheral blood mononuclear cells (PBMCs), obtained when the disease was refractory, from a patient treated with antithyroid drugs. V and J are TRBV2 and TRBJ1-5, with D uncertain. In DNA, the CDR3 is TGTGCCAGCAGTAGAGACTGGGATCAGCCCCAGCATTTT. Translated: CASSRDWDQPQHF.